A single sample gave rise to the 28 T cell receptor beta chains below, sequenced in a study of OX40 agonist ivuxolimab in advanced cancers. Sequenced by immunoSEQ multiplex PCR; TCRdb stores in-frame clones only, minus some. The sample lists fewer than 55,000 clones; about 86% were seen once. This specimen was CD4+ or CD8+ T cells sorted from blood, taken in a trial of the OX40 agonist ivuxolimab. These receptors originate from an adult with an advanced solid tumor such as melanoma, head and neck, liver or kidney cancer.

V gene TRBV13 combines with J gene TRBJ2-7; no clear D gene. There are 14 residues in the CDR3. The germline CDR1 and CDR2 sequences are PRHDT and FYEKMQ (reference sequence). Trimming removed 2 bases at V and 4 bases at J, with 12 bases between. The chain's CDR3 is CASSLPGGSYEQYF. The CDR3 region has the DNA TGTGCCAGCAGCTTACCGGGCGGATCGTACGAGCAGTACTTC.

The rearrangement links TRBV7-2 to TRBJ2-4; no clear D gene. This CDR3 contains 12 residues. Germline assignment: CDR1 SGHTA and CDR2 FQGNSA. Trimming pared 3 bases from V and 14 bases from J, leaving 14 bases between. The CDR3 reads CASSFPGRIKYF. The DNA of the CDR3 is TGTGCCAGCAGCTTTCCCGGACGGATAAAGTACTTC.

The genes are TRBV6-1 and TRBJ2-7; D could derive from TRBD1 or TRBD2 (5 bases each). This CDR3 is 13 amino acids long. Germline CDR1 is MNHNS and CDR2 is SASEGT. Trimming took off 10 bases at V and 5 bases at J, with 18 bases between the two ends. The CDR3 DNA reads TGTGCCATCATGCGGACGGGACCGGACGAGCAGTACTTC. It translates to CAIMRTGPDEQYF.

The chain uses TRBV5-6 and TRBJ2-2; D is possibly TRBD1 (6 bases). This CDR3 region has 16 residues. V lost 2 bases, J lost 6 bases, and 17 bases lay in between. CDR1 SGHDT and CDR2 YYEEEE come from the germline V gene. The CDR3 sequence is CASSFWGPFRPGELFF. CDR3 in DNA: TGTGCCAGCAGCTTCTGGGGGCCCTTTCGGCCCGGGGAGCTGTTTTTT.

The chain has TRBV7-3 and TRBJ2-7; 12 nucleotides line up with TRBD2. This CDR3 spans 15 amino acids. From germline, CDR1 is SGHTA and CDR2 FQGTGA. With 4 bases clipped from V and 9 bases from J, the junction kept 10 bases outside the gene matches. The CDR3 spells CASSSDPGTSGSQYF. The CDR3 DNA reads as TGTGCCAGCAGCTCCGATCCCGGGACTAGCGGGTCGCAGTACTTC.

The chain carries TRBV20-1 and TRBJ1-1; possibly TRBD1 for D (5 bases). Germline-derived CDR1 and CDR2 are DFQATT and SNEGSKA (reference sequence). This CDR3 comprises 11 residues. Trimming took 6 bases from V and 10 from J, leaving 15 bases between them. The chain's CDR3 is CSATRDVGAFF. CDR3 bases: TGCAGTGCGACCCGGGACGTCGGAGCTTTCTTT.

The chain uses TRBV28 and TRBJ2-3; 7 bases line up with TRBD1. Germline V gene lookup returns CDR1 MDHEN and CDR2 SYDVKM. This CDR3 is 13 amino acids long. Germline trimming cut 3 bases from V and 4 bases from J; bases unmatched to any gene: 1. CDR3 nucleotides: TGTGCCAGCAGTTTGACAGGGCCAGATACGCAGTATTTT. This translates into CASSLTGPDTQYF. Full variable domain (rest looked up from reference TRBV28 and TRBJ2-3): DVKVTQSSRYLVKRTGEKVFLECVQDMDHENMFWYRQDPGLGLRLIYFSYDVKMKEKGDIPEGYSVSREKKERFSLILESASTNQTSMYLCASSLTGPDTQYFGPGTRLTVL.

V is TRBV5-6 and J is TRBJ2-1; D might be TRBD2 (7 bases). Germline CDR1 and CDR2: SGHDT and YYEEEE. The ends were cut back, 5 bases at V and 7 bases at J, with 19 bases in the middle. The CDR3 extends over 15 amino acids. The DNA of the CDR3 is TGTGCCAGCAGTCATAGAGGCGCGGGGGCGAATGAGCAGTTCTTC. Translation: CASSHRGAGANEQFF.

The chain combines TRBV4-3 with TRBJ2-7; 8 bases agree with TRBD1. Germline values: CDR1 LGHNA, CDR2 YSLEER. The CDR3 is made up of 17 amino acids. Trimming took 0 bases from V and 6 from J; bases not matched to a gene: 13. As DNA, the CDR3 is TGCGCCAGCAGCCAAGAATCTCACGGACAGGGATTGTTCGAGCAGTACTTC. Translation gives CASSQESHGQGLFEQYF.

This clone has only one observation. The chain links TRBV5-1 to TRBJ2-2; either TRBD1 or TRBD2 may fit D (5 bases each). Per germline, CDR1 SGHRS and CDR2 YFSETQ. V was trimmed by 1 base and J by 3 bases, leaving 7 bases between them. The CDR3 totals 14 residues. CDR3 region: CASSLLGDTGELFF. The CDR3 DNA is TGCGCCAGCAGCTTGTTGGGGGACACCGGGGAGCTGTTTTTT.

The genes are TRBV10-3 and TRBJ1-1; maybe TRBD1 (5 bases). CDR1 ENHRY and CDR2 SYGVKD come from the germline V gene. CDR3 length equals 15 residues. V dropped 2 bases and J dropped 1 base, with 11 bases sitting between them. CDR3 bases: TGTGCCATCAGTGAGGTAGGACACGAGAACACTGAAGCTTTCTTT. Translation: CAISEVGHENTEAFF.

The chain has TRBV9 and TRBJ2-2; a possible D gene is TRBD2 (6 bases). Trimming left V 3 bases short and J 5 bases short, with 14 bases between. Per the germline V gene, CDR1 is SGDLS and CDR2 is YYNGEE. The CDR3 covers 15 residues. The CDR3: CASSGRGGGTGELFF. As DNA, the CDR3 is TGTGCCAGCAGCGGTCGGGGAGGAGGAACCGGGGAGCTGTTTTTT.

This clone is a singleton in its sample. The chain links TRBV5-1 to TRBJ2-7; TRBD1 matches 9 bases. Per germline, CDR1 SGHRS and CDR2 YFSETQ. V lost 6 bases, J lost 5 bases, and 9 bases stayed unmatched. This CDR3 region has 14 residues. The CDR3 nucleotides are TGCGCCAGCAATGACGGGACAGGGTCCCACGAGCAGTACTTC. Translation gives CASNDGTGSHEQYF. The entire variable domain, with the rest obtained from reference TRBV5-1 and TRBJ2-7, is as follows: KAGVTQTPRYLIKTRGQQVTLSCSPISGHRSVSWYQQTPGQGLQFLFEYFSETQRNKGNFPGRFSGRQFSNSRSEMNVSTLELGDSALYLCASNDGTGSHEQYFGPGTRLTVT.

This clone was counted only a few times. CDR3 in DNA: TGTGCCAGCAGCTTAGACAGGAAGGAGACCCAGTACTTC. Residues: CASSLDRKETQYF. V usage is TRBV7-2 and J usage is TRBJ2-5; tentative D call: TRBD1 (5 bases). Trimming shortened V by 1 base and J by 5 bases, and 8 bases separated the two germline ends. This CDR3 region has 13 residues. CDR1 and CDR2 (germline): SGHTA, FQGNSA.

This clone showed up just once. This chain joins TRBV4-3 and TRBJ2-7; D remains unclear. Germline CDR1 is LGHNA and CDR2 is YSLEER. V lost 0 bases and J 2 bases, leaving 8 bases between the germline ends. This CDR3 region has 14 residues. The CDR3 loop reads CASSQDRRTYEQYF. The CDR3 coding sequence is TGCGCCAGCAGCCAAGACAGGAGAACCTACGAGCAGTACTTC.

This chain uses TRBV28 with TRBJ1-1; D gene unclear. Germline V lookup: CDR1 MDHEN, CDR2 SYDVKM. The CDR3 runs 13 residues. Trimming stripped 5 bases from V and 8 bases from J, with 15 bases between. For the CDR3, the DNA is TGTGCCAGCAGTCCCCAGCAGAGGAGCGAAGCTTTCTTT. Encoded protein: CASSPQQRSEAFF.

This chain connects TRBV7-3 to TRBJ2-3, with D maybe TRBD2 (6 bases). V dropped 1 base and J dropped 0 bases, with 11 bases sitting between them. This CDR3 spans 16 amino acids. Looked up from germline, CDR1 is SGHTA and CDR2 is FQGTGA. The CDR3 sequence: CASSLMISGSTDTQYF. The CDR3 nucleotides are TGTGCCAGCAGCTTAATGATTAGCGGAAGCACAGATACGCAGTATTTT.

The chain joins TRBV9 to TRBJ2-3, with 7 bases lining up with TRBD2. V trimming: 4 bases; J trimming: 4 bases; junction bases outside the gene matches: 18. This CDR3 contains 18 residues. CDR1 is SGDLS and CDR2 is YYNGEE in the germline V gene. The CDR3 spells CASSLQPAGSGISDTQYF. The CDR3 coding sequence is TGTGCCAGCAGCCTCCAACCCGCTGGGAGCGGGATATCAGATACGCAGTATTTT.

The genes are TRBV5-4 and TRBJ2-5; 10 bases are shared with TRBD2. J was trimmed by 5 bases and V by 0 bases; bases with no gene match: 4. Germline-derived CDR1 and CDR2 are SGHNT and YYREEE (reference sequence). The CDR3 has 15 amino acids. The CDR3 reads CASSLEREGGETQYF. The CDR3, as DNA: TGTGCCAGCAGCTTGGAGCGGGAGGGGGGGGAGACCCAGTACTTC.

The CDR3 nucleotides read TGTGCCCCCAAAGGGGATCCGGGACTTGGGTTTTTTTGGCAGCCCCAGCATTTT. This sequence encodes CAPKGDPGLGFFWQPQHF. The rearrangement links TRBV6-7 to TRBJ1-5; perhaps TRBD1 as D (5 bases). TRBV6-7 is annotated as an ORF whose role is uncertain. Trimming shortened V by 11 bases and J by 7 bases, and 33 bases separated the two germline ends. The CDR3 is 18 residues long.

The rearrangement uses TRBV7-2 and TRBJ2-3, with D possibly TRBD2 on 5 matching bases. Germline-derived CDR1 and CDR2 are SGHTA and FQGNSA. This CDR3 has 16 residues. The V end was cut by 1 base, the J end by 1 base, with 12 bases between. CDR3 protein: CASSLGGPGGTDTQYF. The DNA for the CDR3 is TGTGCCAGCAGCTTAGGAGGGCCCGGGGGCACAGATACGCAGTATTTT.

V usage is TRBV28 and J usage is TRBJ1-5; D possibly corresponds to TRBD1 (5 bases). The ends were cut back, 7 bases at V and 1 base at J, with 11 bases in the middle. Germline V gives CDR1 MDHEN, CDR2 SYDVKM. This CDR3 is built from 14 residues. CDR3 protein: CASTPGGSNQPQHF. DNA of the CDR3: TGTGCCAGCACACCGGGGGGGAGCAATCAGCCCCAGCATTTT.

The chain joins TRBV5-1 to TRBJ2-3; perhaps TRBD1 as D (5 bases). The CDR3 is made up of 17 amino acids. Germline V lookup: CDR1 SGHRS, CDR2 YFSETQ. Trimming took 0 bases from V and 0 from J, leaving 14 bases between them. The CDR3 here is CASSLASRTISTDTQYF. CDR3 DNA: TGCGCCAGCAGCTTGGCCAGCCGGACAATAAGCACAGATACGCAGTATTTT.

This clone is a singleton in its sample. The V and J genes are TRBV20-1 and TRBJ2-1; D is unresolved. The germline gives CDR1 DFQATT, CDR2 SNEGSKA (reference sequence). The CDR3 sequence is 11 residues long. The germline V and J ends were trimmed by 4 bases and 7 bases, with 8 bases remaining between them. Written as DNA, the CDR3 is TGCAGTGCTATGGCAGATAATGAGCAGTTCTTC. Its translation: CSAMADNEQFF.

The chain is built from TRBV19 and TRBJ2-5; TRBD2 matches 11 bases. The CDR3 is made up of 15 amino acids. Germline values: CDR1 LNHDA, CDR2 SQIVND (reference sequence). The J segment lost 1 base and the V segment lost 8 bases, leaving 6 bases of the junction unmatched. CDR3: CASAKGLAGQETQYF. CDR3 DNA sequence: TGTGCCAGTGCGAAAGGACTAGCGGGCCAAGAGACCCAGTACTTC.

The genes are TRBV29-1 and TRBJ2-1; D may be TRBD1 or TRBD2 (5 bases each). Germline-derived CDR1 and CDR2 are SQVTM and ANQGSEA. This CDR3 is built from 17 residues. V was shortened by 5 bases and J by 10 bases, with 30 bases between the two germline ends. The CDR3 loop is CSVWGGNPSGLQAEQFF. DNA for the CDR3: TGCAGCGTTTGGGGCGGAAACCCGTCGGGGTTGCAAGCGGAGCAGTTCTTC.

The chain has TRBV28 and TRBJ2-3, with TRBD2 identical over 8 bases. Germline V gene sequence: CDR1 MDHEN, CDR2 SYDVKM. This CDR3 spans 14 amino acids. V shed 4 bases and J 2 bases; nucleotides not matched to a gene: 2. CDR3 region: CASSWTSPTDTQYF. CDR3 nucleotides: TGTGCCAGCAGTTGGACTAGCCCCACAGATACGCAGTATTTT.

The chain recombines TRBV10-3 with TRBJ2-7; 10 bases line up with TRBD1. CDR1 and CDR2 from the germline V gene are ENHRY and SYGVKD. The CDR3 totals 16 residues. V lost 0 bases and J lost 5; bases outside the gene matches: 7. The CDR3: CAISESLTGTGDEQYF. The DNA of the CDR3 is TGTGCCATCAGTGAGTCTTTAACCGGGACAGGGGACGAGCAGTACTTC.